Below are 21 T cell receptor beta chains sequenced from a single sample in a study of cytomegalovirus exposure and HLA in healthy donors. The data were produced by immunoSEQ multiplex PCR, yet TCRdb's version contains in-frame clones alone and is incomplete. The data contain approximately 150,000 clones, over 80% of them singletons. The sequenced sample consisted of PBMCs. The receptors were gathered from a man between 18 and 35 years old in good health and CMV-seropositive.

The V gene is TRBV14, the J gene TRBJ2-1; TRBD2 is a possible D gene (5 bases). The germline V gene encodes CDR1 SGHDN and CDR2 FVKESK. The CDR3 consists of 15 residues. V was trimmed by 5 bases and J by 7 bases, leaving 18 bases between them. CDR3 sequence reads: CASSAGILIANEQFF. As DNA, the CDR3 is TGTGCCAGCAGCGCCGGGATCCTAATAGCTAATGAGCAGTTCTTC.

This clone was detected only once. The chain is built from TRBV5-1 and TRBJ2-7, with 13 bases that match TRBD2. CDR1 and CDR2 from the germline V gene are SGHRS and YFSETQ. CDR3 length equals 22 residues. With 0 bases clipped from V and 0 bases from J, the junction kept 18 bases outside the gene matches. DNA of the CDR3: TGCGCCAGCAGCTTGGGAGGCGGGCGGGGACTAGCGGGAAACAGGAGCTCCTACGAGCAGTACTTC. Translating it yields CASSLGGGRGLAGNRSSYEQYF.

This clone showed up just a few times. V and J are TRBV19 and TRBJ1-6; D is possibly TRBD1 (6 bases). The CDR3 sequence is 14 residues long. Germline V lookup: CDR1 LNHDA, CDR2 SQIVND (reference sequence). The germline V and J ends were trimmed by 5 bases and 7 bases, with 12 bases remaining between them. The CDR3: CASSPGTTNSPLHF. The CDR3 nucleotides are TGTGCCAGTAGTCCCGGGACAACGAATTCACCCCTCCACTTT.

This clone came up a few times. The chain links TRBV4-2 to TRBJ2-5; D ambiguous. The CDR3 is made up of 15 amino acids. V was pared by 0 bases and J by 5 bases, with 13 bases between. Germline loops: CDR1 LGHNA, CDR2 YNFKEQ. The CDR3 here is CASSQDLWSRETQYF. The CDR3 DNA reads as TGTGCCAGCAGCCAAGATCTTTGGAGCCGGGAGACCCAGTACTTC.

V and J are TRBV5-6 and TRBJ1-6; D is unclear. There are 13 residues in the CDR3. The V end lost 2 bases, the J end lost 5 bases, and 5 bases lay between the germline ends. Germline CDR1 reads SGHDT; CDR2 reads YYEEEE. The DNA of the CDR3 is TGTGCCAGCAGCTTACTCCATAATTCACCCCTCCACTTT. Amino acid sequence: CASSLLHNSPLHF.

The chain uses TRBV6-1 and TRBJ2-5, with 7 bases aligning to TRBD2. CDR1 MNHNS and CDR2 SASEGT come from the germline V gene. V was pared by 3 bases and J by 2 bases, with 6 bases of the junction left unmatched. This CDR3 spans 15 amino acids. The CDR3 sequence: CASSELGGRQETQYF. CDR3 sequence (DNA): TGTGCCAGCAGTGAGTTGGGGGGGAGGCAAGAGACCCAGTACTTC.

The chain carries TRBV2 and TRBJ1-4, with TRBD1 matching over 9 bases. The germline V gene encodes CDR1 SNHLY and CDR2 FYNNEI. This CDR3 has 14 residues. V dropped 5 bases and J dropped 8; count of bases not matched to a gene: 6. The CDR3 sequence is CASSSGTGTEKLFF. The DNA for the CDR3 is TGTGCCAGCAGTTCCGGGACAGGGACAGAAAAACTGTTTTTT.

The CDR3 sequence: CASSQAWGQGSSYEQYF. The CDR3 DNA follows: TGCGCCAGCAGCCAAGCCTGGGGACAGGGAAGCTCCTACGAGCAGTACTTC. The chain joins TRBV4-1 to TRBJ2-7, with TRBD1 identical over 9 bases. V lost 1 base to trimming and J lost 0 bases; unmatched junction nucleotides: 7. Germline lookup yields CDR1 MGHRA and CDR2 YSYEKL. This CDR3 contains 17 residues.

The V and J genes are TRBV27 and TRBJ2-2; TRBD2 might be the D (6 bases). This CDR3 comprises 14 residues. The V gene lost 5 bases and the J gene lost 8 bases, with 15 bases spanning the gap. Germline CDR1 MNHEY, CDR2 SMNVEV (reference sequence). The CDR3 sequence: CASSPTGVPGELFF. Here the CDR3 DNA reads TGTGCCAGCAGTCCTACGGGGGTCCCTGGGGAGCTGTTTTTT.

J is TRBJ1-4 and V is TRBV27; D perhaps matches TRBD1 (6 bases). Trimming removed 2 bases from V and 3 bases from J, with 10 bases in between. The CDR3 is made up of 15 amino acids. Germline V CDR1 and CDR2: MNHEY, SMNVEV (reference sequence). The DNA of the CDR3 is TGTGCCAGCAGTTTAACAGGGTTGGCTAATGAAAAACTGTTTTTT. Translated: CASSLTGLANEKLFF. Full variable domain (missing parts from reference TRBV27 and TRBJ1-4): EAQVTQNPRYLITVTGKKLTVTCSQNMNHEYMSWYRQDPGLGLRQIYYSMNVEVTDKGDVPEGYKVSRKEKRNFPLILESPSPNQTSLYFCASSLTGLANEKLFFGSGTQLSVL.

The V gene is TRBV10-3, the J gene TRBJ1-2, with 8 bases lining up with TRBD1. This CDR3 contains 14 residues. Germline CDR1 ENHRY, CDR2 SYGVKD. V lost 6 bases to trimming and J lost 4 bases; unmatched junction nucleotides: 7. The CDR3 DNA reads TGTGCCATCAGCCTGGACAGGGTGACCTATGGCTACACCTTC. The encoded protein is CAISLDRVTYGYTF.

This chain uses TRBV4-2 with TRBJ2-7, with TRBD2 identical over 10 bases. CDR1 and CDR2 (germline): LGHNA, YNFKEQ. V shed 0 bases, J shed 6 bases, and the junction held 8 bases outside the gene matches. There are 16 residues in the CDR3. CDR3 DNA: TGTGCCAGCAGCCAAGATGGAAGCGGGGGGGCCGCCGAGCAGTACTTC. Residues: CASSQDGSGGAAEQYF.

The V gene is TRBV7-9, the J gene TRBJ1-2; D is perhaps TRBD1 (6 bases). The CDR3 covers 13 residues. Per germline, CDR1 SEHNR and CDR2 FQNEAQ (reference sequence). V was pared by 5 bases and J by 4 bases, with 11 bases between. CDR3 DNA: TGTGCCAGCAGCCTGGACAGTCTCTATGGCTACACCTTC. Its translation is CASSLDSLYGYTF.

The V and J genes are TRBV7-6 and TRBJ2-7; 9 bases fit TRBD1. J gave up 5 bases and V 5 bases, and 10 bases lay outside the gene matches. The CDR3 sequence is 15 residues long. Per germline, CDR1 SGHVS and CDR2 FNYEAQ. CDR3 amino acids: CASSRDWTGADEQYF. For the CDR3, the DNA is TGTGCCAGCAGCCGTGACTGGACAGGGGCAGACGAGCAGTACTTC.

The chain is built from TRBV19 and TRBJ1-1; maybe TRBD1 (5 bases). Germline CDR1 is LNHDA and CDR2 is SQIVND (reference sequence). Trimming pared 6 bases from V and 1 base from J, leaving 15 bases between. This CDR3 is built from 15 residues. In DNA, the CDR3 is TGTGCCAGTAGAAACCCCGGCAGGGAGAACACTGAAGCTTTCTTT. As protein: CASRNPGRENTEAFF.

This chain joins TRBV4-2 and TRBJ1-1; D remains unclear. There are 16 residues in the CDR3. V was shortened by 0 bases and J by 4 bases, with 15 bases between the two germline ends. Germline lookup yields CDR1 LGHNA and CDR2 YNFKEQ. This CDR3 reads CASSQEAGRYGTEAFF. CDR3 nucleotide sequence: TGTGCCAGCAGCCAAGAGGCAGGCCGTTATGGCACTGAAGCTTTCTTT.

The V gene is TRBV30, the J gene TRBJ1-3; 7 nucleotides line up with TRBD1. V lost 4 bases, J lost 0 bases, and 6 bases stayed unmatched. The germline V gene encodes CDR1 GTSNPN and CDR2 SVGIG (reference sequence). The CDR3 totals 15 residues. The CDR3 here is CAWTDRPYSGNTIYF. CDR3 bases: TGTGCCTGGACGGACAGGCCTTACTCTGGAAACACCATATATTTT.

The chain has TRBV4-1 and TRBJ2-3; 15 bases match TRBD2. Germline trimming cut 4 bases from V and 4 bases from J; bases unmatched to any gene: 15. The CDR3 has 20 residues. The germline gives CDR1 MGHRA, CDR2 YSYEKL. The CDR3 is CASSPRGRTSGGAASDTQYF. The CDR3 DNA is TGCGCCAGCAGCCCCCGCGGGCGGACTAGCGGGGGGGCAGCGTCAGATACGCAGTATTTT.

The genes are TRBV6-1 and TRBJ2-7, with TRBD2 matching 9 bases. Per the germline V gene, CDR1 is MNHNS and CDR2 is SASEGT. After removal of 2 bases from V and 3 bases from J, the junction contained 5 bases not matched to a gene. The CDR3 extends over 15 amino acids. The CDR3 DNA is TGTGCCAGCAGTGAACAAGATAGCGGGAGCTACGAGCAGTACTTC. Residues: CASSEQDSGSYEQYF.

The chain has TRBV6-5 and TRBJ2-1; 12 bases are shared with TRBD2. The ends lost 4 bases at V and 6 bases at J; junction bases unmatched: 4. CDR3 size: 15 residues. Germline CDR1 MNHEY, CDR2 SVGAGI. In DNA, the CDR3 is TGTGCCAGCAGTTCCGGGACTAGCGGGCTCAATGAGCAGTTCTTC. Translating it yields CASSSGTSGLNEQFF.

This rearrangement joins TRBV7-2 to TRBJ2-1; D is unresolved. Germline CDR1 is SGHTA and CDR2 is FQGNSA. This CDR3 is built from 13 residues. Trimming cost V 2 bases and J 3 bases, with 5 bases left between them. The CDR3 region is CASSLNGYNEQFF. CDR3 sequence (DNA): TGTGCCAGCAGCTTAAACGGCTACAATGAGCAGTTCTTC. The full variable domain, with the rest looked up from reference TRBV7-2 and TRBJ2-1, is GAGVSQSPSNKVTEKGKDVELRCDPISGHTALYWYRQSLGQGLEFLIYFQGNSAPDKSGLPSDRFSAERTGGSVSTLTIQRTQQEDSAVYLCASSLNGYNEQFFGPGTRLTVL.